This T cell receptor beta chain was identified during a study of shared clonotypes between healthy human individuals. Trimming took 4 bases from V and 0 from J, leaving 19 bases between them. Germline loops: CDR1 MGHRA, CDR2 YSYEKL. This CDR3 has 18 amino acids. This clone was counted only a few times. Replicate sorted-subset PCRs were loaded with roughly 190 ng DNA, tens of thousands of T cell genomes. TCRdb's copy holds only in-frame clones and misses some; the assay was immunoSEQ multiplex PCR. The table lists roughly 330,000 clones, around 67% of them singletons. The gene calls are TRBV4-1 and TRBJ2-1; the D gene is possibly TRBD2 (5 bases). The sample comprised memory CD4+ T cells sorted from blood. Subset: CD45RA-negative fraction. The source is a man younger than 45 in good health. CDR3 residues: CASSPLGRGGHSYNEQFF. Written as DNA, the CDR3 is TGCGCCAGCAGCCCCCTGGGTAGAGGAGGTCACTCCTACAATGAGCAGTTCTTC.